The clone carrying this T cell receptor (beta chain) was counted at least ten times. The target antigen is unknown. These data originate in a study of tumor and adjacent non-tumor tissue in lung cancer. Study-wide results and caveats: Tumor TCR diversity, when higher, was linked to shorter survival.

This sample's RNA came from whole unsorted tissue. The library came from three nested PCR rounds adapted from ARM-PCR protocols. From the multiplex PCR reads, TCRdb called clonotypes with MiXCR, one entry per CDR3 protein. In the table there are 120,000 or so distinct CDR3 sequences, about 66% of which are singletons. The sequenced material came from lung tumor tissue. This clonotype originated in a man younger than 45 with non-small cell lung cancer.

The CDR3 spells CASSIQYTNTEAFF. Here the CDR3 DNA reads TGTGCCAGCAGCATCCAGTACACGAACACTGAAGCTTTCTTT. This rearrangement joins TRBV11-2 to TRBJ1-1; the D is unclear. Trimming stripped 5 bases from V and 1 base from J, with 11 bases between. The CDR3 has 14 residues. Germline loops: CDR1 SGHAT, CDR2 FQNNGV.